This T cell receptor beta chain was sequenced for a study of T cell responses to AZD1222 COVID-19 vaccine. The CDR3 has 15 residues. V lost 5 bases to trimming and J lost 8 bases; unmatched junction nucleotides: 9. CDR1 is MNHEY, CDR2 SMNVEV, per germline (reference sequence). Assay: immunoSEQ multiplex PCR; the TCRdb copy retains only in-frame clones and omits some. This repertoire shows over 100,000 clones, about nine tenths found once; its top ten account for approximately 5.5%. The chain links TRBV27 to TRBJ1-6; 7 bases agree with TRBD1. This receptor was taken from an adult in good health. The input for sequencing was peripheral blood, taken on day 0 of AZD1222 vaccination. The CDR3 nucleotides read TGTGCCAGCAGTGACCCCCAGGGGGGGGATTCACCCCTCCACTTT. Its translation is CASSDPQGGDSPLHF.